The next 4 T cell receptor beta chains were all read from a single sample in a study of T cell changes during pregnancy in multiple sclerosis. TCRdb's copy holds only in-frame clones and misses some; the assay was immunoSEQ multiplex PCR. Of about 46,000 clones listed, 94% were seen once; the top ten hold less than 5%. Source: CD8+ T cells from peripheral blood mononuclear cells, taken in the first trimester of pregnancy. Source of these receptors: a female donor with multiple sclerosis, enrolled in a pregnancy study.

The chain couples TRBV19 to TRBJ1-5; a possible D gene is TRBD1 (5 bases). Trimming cost V 1 base and J 11 bases, with 18 bases left between them. Per the germline V gene, CDR1 is LNHDA and CDR2 is SQIVND (reference sequence). The length of the CDR3 is 15 residues. In DNA, the CDR3 is TGTGCCAGTAGTATAGGCGGGACGGGCCATAGGGCCCAGCATTTT. Its translation: CASSIGGTGHRAQHF.

The chain combines TRBV14 with TRBJ2-3; 13 nucleotides line up with TRBD2. Germline CDR1 and CDR2: SGHDN and FVKESK. Trimming cost V 8 bases and J 5 bases; bases outside gene matches: 4. This CDR3 comprises 14 residues. CDR3 residues: CASGTSGAIDTQYF. CDR3 DNA sequence: TGTGCCAGCGGGACTAGCGGGGCGATAGATACGCAGTATTTT.

The chain uses TRBV4-1 and TRBJ2-7, with 7 bases identical to TRBD2. Losses at the gene ends were 1 base for V and 3 bases for J; bases not matched to a gene: 9. Germline V gene data show CDR1 as MGHRA and CDR2 as YSYEKL. The CDR3 length is 16 residues. The CDR3 coding sequence is TGCGCCAGCAGCCAAGTTCAATCCCCTAGCGGCTACGAGCAGTACTTC. Translating gives CASSQVQSPSGYEQYF.

The count of this clone is one. The CDR3 nucleotides are TGTGCCAGCAGCTTTCCAGACTGGTCTCGCAATGAGCAGTTCTTC. Amino acids: CASSFPDWSRNEQFF. This chain joins TRBV5-4 and TRBJ2-1; D uncertain. Trimming stripped 2 bases from V and 6 bases from J, with 15 bases between. This CDR3 is 15 amino acids long. In germline, CDR1 is SGHNT, CDR2 YYREEE (reference sequence).